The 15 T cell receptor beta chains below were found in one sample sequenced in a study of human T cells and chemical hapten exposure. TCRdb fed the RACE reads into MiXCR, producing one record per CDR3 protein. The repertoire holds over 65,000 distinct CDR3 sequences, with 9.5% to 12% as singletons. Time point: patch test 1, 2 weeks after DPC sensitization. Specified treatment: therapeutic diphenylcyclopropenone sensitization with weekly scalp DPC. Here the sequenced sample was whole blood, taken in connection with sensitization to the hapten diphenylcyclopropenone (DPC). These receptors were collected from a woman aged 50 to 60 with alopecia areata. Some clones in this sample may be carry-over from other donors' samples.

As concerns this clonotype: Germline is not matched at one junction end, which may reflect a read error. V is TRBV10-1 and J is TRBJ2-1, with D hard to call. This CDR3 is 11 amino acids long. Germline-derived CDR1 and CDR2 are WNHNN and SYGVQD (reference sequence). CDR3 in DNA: TGCGTCAGCAGTGTAAACAATGAGCAGTTCTTC. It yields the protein CVSSVNNEQFF.

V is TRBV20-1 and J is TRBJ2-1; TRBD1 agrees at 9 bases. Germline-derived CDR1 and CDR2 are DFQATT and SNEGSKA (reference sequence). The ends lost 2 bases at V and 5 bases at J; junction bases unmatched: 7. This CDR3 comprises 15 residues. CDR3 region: CSARQTGGFNNEQFF. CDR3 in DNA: TGCAGTGCTAGACAAACAGGGGGCTTCAACAATGAGCAGTTCTTC.

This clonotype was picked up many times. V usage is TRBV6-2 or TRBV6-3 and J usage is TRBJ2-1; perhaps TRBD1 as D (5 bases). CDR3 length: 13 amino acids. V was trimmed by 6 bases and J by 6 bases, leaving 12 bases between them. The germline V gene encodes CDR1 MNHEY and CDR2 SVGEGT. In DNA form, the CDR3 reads TGTGCCAGCAGCCGACAGAAACGCAATGAGCAGTTCTTC. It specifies CASSRQKRNEQFF.

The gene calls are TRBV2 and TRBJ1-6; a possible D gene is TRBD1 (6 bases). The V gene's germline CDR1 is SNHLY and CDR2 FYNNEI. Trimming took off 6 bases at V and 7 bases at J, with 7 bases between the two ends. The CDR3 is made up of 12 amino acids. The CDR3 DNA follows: TGTGCCAGCAGGAGGGGGAATTCACCCCTCCACTTT. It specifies CASRRGNSPLHF.

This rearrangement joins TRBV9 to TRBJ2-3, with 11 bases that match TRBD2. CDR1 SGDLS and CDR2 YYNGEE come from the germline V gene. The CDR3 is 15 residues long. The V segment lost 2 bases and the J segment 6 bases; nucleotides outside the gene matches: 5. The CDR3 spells CASSVRLAGLDTQYF. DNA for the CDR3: TGTGCCAGCAGCGTTAGACTAGCGGGGTTGGATACGCAGTATTTT.

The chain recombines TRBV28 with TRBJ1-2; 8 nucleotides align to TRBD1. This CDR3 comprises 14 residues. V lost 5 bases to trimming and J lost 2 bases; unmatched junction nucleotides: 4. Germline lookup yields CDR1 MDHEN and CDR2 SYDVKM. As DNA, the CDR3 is TGTGCCAGCAGTCGATGGACAGGGAACTATGGCTACACCTTC. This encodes CASSRWTGNYGYTF.

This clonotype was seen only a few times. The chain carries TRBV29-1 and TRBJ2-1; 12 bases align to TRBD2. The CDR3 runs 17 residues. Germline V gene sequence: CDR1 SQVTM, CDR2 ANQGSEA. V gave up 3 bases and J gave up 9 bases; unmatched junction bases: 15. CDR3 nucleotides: TGCAGCGTTGAGGCCACGCTGACTAGCGGGAGAATTTCTGAGCAGTTCTTC. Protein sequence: CSVEATLTSGRISEQFF.

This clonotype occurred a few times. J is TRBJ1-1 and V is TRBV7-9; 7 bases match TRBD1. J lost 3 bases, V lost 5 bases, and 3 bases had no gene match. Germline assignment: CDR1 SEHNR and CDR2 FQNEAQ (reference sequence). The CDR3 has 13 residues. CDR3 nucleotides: TGTGCCAGCAGCCTTACAGGGGACACTGAAGCTTTCTTT. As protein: CASSLTGDTEAFF. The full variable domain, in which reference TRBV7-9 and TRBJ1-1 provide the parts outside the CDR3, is DTGVSQNPRHKITKRGQNVTFRCDPISEHNRLYWYRQTLGQGPEFLTYFQNEAQLEKSRLLSDRFSAERPKGSFSTLEIQRTEQGDSAMYLCASSLTGDTEAFFGQGTRLTVV.

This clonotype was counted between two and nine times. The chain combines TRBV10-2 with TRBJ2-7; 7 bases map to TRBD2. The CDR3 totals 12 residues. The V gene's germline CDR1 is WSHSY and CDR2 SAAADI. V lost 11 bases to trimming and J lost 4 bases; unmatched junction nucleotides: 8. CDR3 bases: TGCGCCCTCAGTACGGGAGGATACGAGCAGTACTTC. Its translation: CALSTGGYEQYF.

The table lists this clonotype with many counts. In nucleotides, the CDR3 is TGTGCCAGCAGTTTGGGGACGGATGATAACACAGATACGCAGTATTTT. Translated, it gives CASSLGTDDNTDTQYF. V is TRBV28 and J is TRBJ2-3; D may correspond to TRBD1 or TRBD2 (5 bases each). Germline-derived CDR1 and CDR2 are MDHEN and SYDVKM. Deletions cut 3 bases from V and 2 bases from J, with 15 bases between. The CDR3 runs to 16 residues.

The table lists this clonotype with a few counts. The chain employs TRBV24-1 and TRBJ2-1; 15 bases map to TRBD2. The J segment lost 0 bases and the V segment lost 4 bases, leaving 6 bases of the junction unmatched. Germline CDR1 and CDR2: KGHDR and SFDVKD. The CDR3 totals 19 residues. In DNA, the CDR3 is TGTGCCACCAGTGACCCTGGGACTAGCGGGAGGAGCTCCTACAATGAGCAGTTCTTC. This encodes CATSDPGTSGRSSYNEQFF.

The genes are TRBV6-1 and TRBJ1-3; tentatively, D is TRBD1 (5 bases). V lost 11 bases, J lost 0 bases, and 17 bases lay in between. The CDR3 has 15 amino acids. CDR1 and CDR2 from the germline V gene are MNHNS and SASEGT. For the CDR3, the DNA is TGTGCCGGCGTTGGGGGGACCGACTCTGGAAACACCATATATTTT. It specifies CAGVGGTDSGNTIYF.

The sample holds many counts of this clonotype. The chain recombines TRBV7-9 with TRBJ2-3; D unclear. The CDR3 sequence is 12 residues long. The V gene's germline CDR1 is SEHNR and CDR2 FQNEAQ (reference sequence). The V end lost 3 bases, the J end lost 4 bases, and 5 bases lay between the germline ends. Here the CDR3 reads CASSFISDTQYF. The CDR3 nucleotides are TGTGCCAGCAGCTTCATATCAGATACGCAGTATTTT.

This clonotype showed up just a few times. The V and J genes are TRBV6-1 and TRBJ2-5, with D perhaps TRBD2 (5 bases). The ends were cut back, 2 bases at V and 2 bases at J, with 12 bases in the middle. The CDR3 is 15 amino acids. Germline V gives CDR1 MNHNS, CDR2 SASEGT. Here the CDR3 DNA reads TGTGCCAGCAGTGAATCTAGCCCACTTCAAGAGACCCAGTACTTC. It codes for CASSESSPLQETQYF.

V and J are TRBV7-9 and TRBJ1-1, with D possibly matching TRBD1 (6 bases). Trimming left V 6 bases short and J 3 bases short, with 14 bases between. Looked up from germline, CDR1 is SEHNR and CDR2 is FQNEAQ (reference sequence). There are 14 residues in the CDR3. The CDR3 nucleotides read TGTGCCAGCAGGCTCTGGGGGGCGGACACTGAAGCTTTCTTT. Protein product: CASRLWGADTEAFF.